This T cell receptor beta chain is from a study of blood T cells in healthy people across ages. Overall study findings and caveats: Investigators treated diversity estimates from one million T cells as underestimates. PBMCs left unsorted prevented a conclusive naive versus antigen-experienced comparison. As age increased, TCR beta diversity per million T cells fell in a roughly linear fashion.

The germline V gene encodes CDR1 SGHTA and CDR2 FQGNSA. The CDR3 covers 16 residues. This clonotype was seen just once. Its cognate antigen is unknown. A J-beta primer mix and a sample-barcoded 5' primer were used in a second PCR of roughly 7 to 12 cycles. The yield of each sample was at least 2.5 million CDR3-containing paired-end reads. TCRdb reanalysed the 5' RACE reads using MiXCR and keeps one entry per CDR3 protein. The sample has 780,000 or so distinct CDR3 sequences, roughly three fifths seen once. The J gene is TRBJ2-4, the V gene TRBV7-2; D is perhaps TRBD2 (6 bases). The J call could be wrong; TRBJ2-7 is a better fit for the DNA end. The TCR sequence derives from a man aged 35 to 55 in good health. The material sequenced was blood. In DNA, the CDR3 is TGTGCCAGCAGCTCAAGGAGGGACGGCCGCTACTACGAGCAGTACTTC. Translating gives CASSSRRDGRYYEQYF.